This TCR beta chain emerged from a study of Ad26.COV2.S vaccination and SARS-CoV-2 variants. TCRdb's table, derived via immunoSEQ multiplex PCR, lists solely in-frame clones and lacks some. The table shows about 350,000 clones, with roughly 84% occurring only once. Treatment reported: about 20 received Ad26.COV2.S at low or high dose, single or two shots; 5 received placebo; per-sample allocation not given. Day 63 following the first vaccine or placebo injection was when the samples were taken. A Boston adult aged 18-55 years was the donor. Overall study findings and caveats: Responses of T cells in total may have been underestimated by the TCR breadth and depth analyses.

Germline V gene data show CDR1 as LNHDA and CDR2 as SQIVND (reference sequence). This CDR3 comprises 11 residues. In this sample, this clone turned up a few times. The antigen is unknown. One end of the junction varies from germline; a read error may be responsible. Sequencing was performed on peripheral blood, taken in a trial of Ad26.COV2.S vaccine versus placebo. The chain has TRBV19 and TRBJ1-2, with a weak D call TRBD1 (6 bases). This TCR was recovered from a person aged 18 to 59 who received the Ad26.COV2.S COVID-19 vaccine or a placebo. The CDR3 region has the DNA TGTGCCAACGACAGGAACTACGGCTACACCTTC. This translates into CANDRNYGYTF.